The clone carrying this T cell receptor (beta chain) was seen a handful of times. This table comes from immunoSEQ multiplex PCR, and its TCRdb copy is limited to in-frame clones, with some not included. The profile shows 150,000 to 200,000 clones, about four fifths of them singletons. This sample is part of a study of blood T cell repertoires in COVID-19. The ends lost 2 bases at V and 0 bases at J; junction bases unmatched: 10. Germline V gives CDR1 MNHNS, CDR2 SASEGT. This CDR3 spans 18 amino acids. J is TRBJ1-5 and V is TRBV6-1, with 7 bases matching TRBD1. This receptor was taken from a man aged 50 to 59 who had recovered from COVID-19. Sequences were obtained from PBMCs or T cells enriched from blood (not recorded which). The CDR3 DNA sequence: TGTGCCAGCAGTGAAATAGCTAAGGGGGCGGCTAGCAATCAGCCCCAGCATTTT. Amino acid sequence: CASSEIAKGAASNQPQHF.